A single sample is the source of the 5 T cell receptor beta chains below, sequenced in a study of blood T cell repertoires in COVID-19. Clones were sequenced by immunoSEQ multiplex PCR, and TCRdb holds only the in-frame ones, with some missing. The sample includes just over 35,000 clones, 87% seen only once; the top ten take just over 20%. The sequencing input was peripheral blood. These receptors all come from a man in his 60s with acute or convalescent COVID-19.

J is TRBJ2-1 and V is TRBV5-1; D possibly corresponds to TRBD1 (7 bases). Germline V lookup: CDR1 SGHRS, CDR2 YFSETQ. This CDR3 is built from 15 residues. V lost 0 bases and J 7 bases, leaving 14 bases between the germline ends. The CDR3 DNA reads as TGCGCCAGCAGCTTGGGTGGAGGGGGCAGGAATGAGCAGTTCTTC. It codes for CASSLGGGGRNEQFF.

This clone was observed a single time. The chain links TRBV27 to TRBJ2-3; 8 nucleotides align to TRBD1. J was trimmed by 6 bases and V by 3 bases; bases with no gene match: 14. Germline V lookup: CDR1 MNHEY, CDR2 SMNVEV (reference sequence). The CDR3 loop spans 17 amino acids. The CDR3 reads CASSLVNWDRSSDTQYF. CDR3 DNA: TGTGCCAGCAGTTTGGTAAACTGGGACAGGTCTTCGGATACGCAGTATTTT.

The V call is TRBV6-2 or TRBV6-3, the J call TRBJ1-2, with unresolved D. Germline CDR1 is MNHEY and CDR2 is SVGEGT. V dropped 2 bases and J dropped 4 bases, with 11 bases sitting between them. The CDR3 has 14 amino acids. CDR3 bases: TGTGCCAGCAGTTACCCGGGGAAACTCTATGGCTACACCTTC. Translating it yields CASSYPGKLYGYTF.

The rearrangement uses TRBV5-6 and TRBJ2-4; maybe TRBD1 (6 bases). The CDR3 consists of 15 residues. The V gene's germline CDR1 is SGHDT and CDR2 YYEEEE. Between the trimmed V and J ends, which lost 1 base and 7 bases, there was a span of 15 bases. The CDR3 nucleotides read TGTGCCAGCAGCTTGTGGTTCGGGCAGGGGAACATTCAGTACTTC. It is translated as CASSLWFGQGNIQYF.

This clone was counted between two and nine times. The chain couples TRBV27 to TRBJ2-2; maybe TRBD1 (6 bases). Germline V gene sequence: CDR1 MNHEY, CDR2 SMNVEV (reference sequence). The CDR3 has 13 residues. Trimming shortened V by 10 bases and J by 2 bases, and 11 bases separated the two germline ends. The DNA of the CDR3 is TGTGCCATGAAGGACAGTAACACCGGGGAGCTGTTTTTT. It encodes CAMKDSNTGELFF.